The clone carrying this TCR beta chain occurred a few times. Its antigen remains unidentified. The data were taken from a study of blood T cells in healthy people across ages. Study summary: Template switching retrieved approximately one barcoded beta molecule for each two T cells. Findings and limits, study-wide: Naive CD4+ cells and diversity were both higher in long-lived donors than in aged donors.

A sample-barcoded 5' primer and a J-beta primer mix were used in a second PCR of about 7 to 12 cycles. Each cDNA was tagged by a template-switch adaptor containing 12 random nucleotides. The yield of each sample was at least 2.5 million CDR3-containing paired-end reads. TCRdb fed the 5' RACE reads into MiXCR, producing one record per CDR3 protein. The sample holds about 1.6 million distinct CDR3 sequences, about 35% seen once. From germline, CDR1 is MNHEY and CDR2 SVGEGT. CDR3 length: 15 amino acids. V lost 2 bases, J lost 0 bases, and 11 bases lay in between. The rearrangement links TRBV6-2 or TRBV6-3 to TRBJ2-7; TRBD1 might be the D (5 bases). This clonotype was obtained from a woman aged 25 to 39 in good health. Sequencing was done on a sample of blood. CDR3 DNA sequence: TGTGCCAGCAGTTACGGGGCGTTCTTCTCCTACGAGCAGTACTTC. Its translation: CASSYGAFFSYEQYF.